These T cell receptor beta chains were read from a single sample in a study of response to subunit inactivated influenza vaccine. TCRdb re-called the RT-PCR reads with MiXCR, one entry per CDR3 protein. The table includes roughly 790,000 distinct CDR3 sequences, approximately 22% detected once. This specimen was PBMCs from blood, taken 4 to 6 days after vaccination. The receptors were gathered from a man aged 45 to 65 who received an inactivated influenza vaccine. The CDR3 runs from the conserved cysteine through the conserved F or W. The order of the fields is D gene, clone size, J gene, V gene, CDR3 length, CDR3 protein, CDR3 DNA. A D gene is named only where the DNA matches it firmly. Size is stated for part of the rows, as once, few or many counts, or as a class when the clone is expanded.

>.|few|TRBJ2-5|TRBV11-2|14
CASSLIWGQETQYF
TGTGCCAGCAGCTTAATCTGGGGGCAAGAGACCCAGTACTTC
>.|.|TRBJ1-4|TRBV28|13
CASSLELGGGLFF
TGTGCCAGCAGTTTGGAGTTGGGCGGAGGATTGTTTTTT
>.|.|TRBJ1-6|TRBV20-1|13
CSATGPRNSPLHF
TGCAGTGCTACGGGACCGCGGAATTCACCCCTCCACTTT
>.|.|TRBJ2-3|TRBV4-3|15
CASSQDSLGSDTQYF
TGCGCCAGCAGCCAAGATTCTCTCGGGTCAGATACGCAGTATTTT
>.|.|TRBJ2-7|TRBV12-3/TRBV12-4|15
CASSFRDTSLYEQYF
TGTGCCAGCAGTTTCCGGGACACTTCCCTCTACGAGCAGTACTTC
>.|few|TRBJ2-5|TRBV5-5|14
CASSSRDGKETQYF
TGTGCCAGCAGTTCTCGGGACGGCAAAGAGACCCAGTACTTC
>.|.|TRBJ2-3|TRBV12-3/TRBV12-4|12
CASRLATDTQYF
TGTGCCAGTCGGCTAGCGACAGATACGCAGTATTTT
>.|few|TRBJ1-2|TRBV5-1|11
CASSAEYGYTF
TGCGCCAGCAGCGCCGAGTATGGCTACACCTTC
>.|.|TRBJ1-1|TRBV12-3/TRBV12-4|16
CASSLSQSLMNTEAFF
TGTGCCAGCAGTTTATCCCAGAGTCTGATGAACACTGAAGCTTTCTTT
>.|.|TRBJ2-7|TRBV18|14
CASSPENGPYEQYF
TGTGCCAGCTCACCAGAGAATGGCCCCTACGAGCAGTACTTC
>.|.|TRBJ2-3|TRBV24-1|15
CATSDTRQGTDTQYF
TGTGCCACCAGTGATACCCGACAGGGCACAGATACGCAGTATTTT
>TRBD1|.|TRBJ2-3|TRBV4-3|13
CASSQGTGHTQYF
TGCGCCAGCAGCCAAGGGACAGGGCATACGCAGTATTTT
>.|.|TRBJ2-7|TRBV7-2|14
CASSLGRFAYEQYF
TGTGCCAGCAGCTTAGGGCGTTTCGCCTACGAGCAGTACTTC
>.|few|TRBJ1-2|TRBV20-1|13
CSARDRSESGYTF
TGCAGTGCTAGAGACCGATCCGAGAGTGGCTACACCTTC
>.|few|TRBJ1-1|TRBV11-1|18
CASSLVKGTTDPNTEAFF
TGTGCCAGCAGCTTAGTTAAGGGCACGACAGACCCGAACACTGAAGCTTTCTTT
>.|.|TRBJ1-6|TRBV20-1|13
CSALDSGDSPLHF
TGCAGTGCCCTAGACAGCGGGGATTCACCCCTCCACTTT
>.|.|TRBJ2-1|TRBV20-1|13
CSASNAGPNEQFF
TGCAGTGCTAGTAATGCGGGGCCCAATGAGCAGTTCTTC
>.|.|TRBJ1-1|TRBV27|13
CASRPNRETEAFF
TGTGCCAGCAGACCAAATAGGGAGACTGAAGCTTTCTTT
>.|.|TRBJ1-1|TRBV4-2|14
CASSQEGSGYEAFF
TGTGCCAGCAGCCAAGAGGGGTCAGGCTATGAAGCTTTCTTT
>.|few|TRBJ2-1|TRBV29-1|14
CSVRTRVLTNEQFF
TGCAGCGTTAGAACCAGGGTATTGACCAATGAGCAGTTCTTC
>.|.|TRBJ2-1|TRBV7-9|12
CASSWERNEQFF
TGTGCCAGCAGCTGGGAGAGAAATGAGCAGTTCTTC
>.|.|TRBJ1-5|TRBV7-2|13
CASSSSDNQPQHF
TGTGCCAGCAGCTCGTCCGACAATCAGCCCCAGCATTTT
>.|.|TRBJ2-7|TRBV7-2|15
CASSLRVTSEGEQYF
TGTGCCAGCAGCTTAAGGGTCACCAGCGAAGGGGAGCAGTACTTC
>.|.|TRBJ2-2|TRBV15|14
CATSGQPNTGELFF
TGTGCCACCAGCGGGCAGCCGAACACCGGGGAGCTGTTTTTT
>.|few|TRBJ1-1|TRBV7-2|13
CASSLSKGSEAFF
TGTGCCAGCAGCTTAAGTAAAGGAAGTGAAGCTTTCTTT
>TRBD2|.|TRBJ2-1|TRBV14|17
CASSQGAGGLAYNEQFF
TGTGCCAGCAGCCAAGGGGCGGGAGGTTTGGCCTACAATGAGCAGTTCTTC
>.|.|TRBJ2-5|TRBV24-1|13
CATSDFRRQVKYF
TGTGCCACCAGTGATTTCCGGCGACAGGTCAAGTACTTC
>.|.|TRBJ1-5|TRBV19|14
CASSILGINQPQHF
TGTGCCAGTAGTATCTTAGGGATAAATCAGCCCCAGCATTTT
>.|few|TRBJ2-1|TRBV10-3|15
CAISMAGSSYNEQFF
TGTGCCATCAGTATGGCCGGGAGCTCCTACAATGAGCAGTTCTTC
>TRBD2|.|TRBJ2-7|TRBV11-2|14
CASRTVGGSYEQYF
TGTGCCAGCAGGACGGTCGGGGGGTCCTACGAGCAGTACTTC
>.|few|TRBJ1-5|TRBV7-9|12
CASSFTDQPQHF
TGTGCCAGCAGCTTTACAGATCAGCCCCAGCATTTT
>TRBD2|.|TRBJ2-5|TRBV9|15
CASSVAGGLEETQYF
TGTGCCAGCAGCGTAGCGGGGGGGCTGGAAGAGACCCAGTACTTC